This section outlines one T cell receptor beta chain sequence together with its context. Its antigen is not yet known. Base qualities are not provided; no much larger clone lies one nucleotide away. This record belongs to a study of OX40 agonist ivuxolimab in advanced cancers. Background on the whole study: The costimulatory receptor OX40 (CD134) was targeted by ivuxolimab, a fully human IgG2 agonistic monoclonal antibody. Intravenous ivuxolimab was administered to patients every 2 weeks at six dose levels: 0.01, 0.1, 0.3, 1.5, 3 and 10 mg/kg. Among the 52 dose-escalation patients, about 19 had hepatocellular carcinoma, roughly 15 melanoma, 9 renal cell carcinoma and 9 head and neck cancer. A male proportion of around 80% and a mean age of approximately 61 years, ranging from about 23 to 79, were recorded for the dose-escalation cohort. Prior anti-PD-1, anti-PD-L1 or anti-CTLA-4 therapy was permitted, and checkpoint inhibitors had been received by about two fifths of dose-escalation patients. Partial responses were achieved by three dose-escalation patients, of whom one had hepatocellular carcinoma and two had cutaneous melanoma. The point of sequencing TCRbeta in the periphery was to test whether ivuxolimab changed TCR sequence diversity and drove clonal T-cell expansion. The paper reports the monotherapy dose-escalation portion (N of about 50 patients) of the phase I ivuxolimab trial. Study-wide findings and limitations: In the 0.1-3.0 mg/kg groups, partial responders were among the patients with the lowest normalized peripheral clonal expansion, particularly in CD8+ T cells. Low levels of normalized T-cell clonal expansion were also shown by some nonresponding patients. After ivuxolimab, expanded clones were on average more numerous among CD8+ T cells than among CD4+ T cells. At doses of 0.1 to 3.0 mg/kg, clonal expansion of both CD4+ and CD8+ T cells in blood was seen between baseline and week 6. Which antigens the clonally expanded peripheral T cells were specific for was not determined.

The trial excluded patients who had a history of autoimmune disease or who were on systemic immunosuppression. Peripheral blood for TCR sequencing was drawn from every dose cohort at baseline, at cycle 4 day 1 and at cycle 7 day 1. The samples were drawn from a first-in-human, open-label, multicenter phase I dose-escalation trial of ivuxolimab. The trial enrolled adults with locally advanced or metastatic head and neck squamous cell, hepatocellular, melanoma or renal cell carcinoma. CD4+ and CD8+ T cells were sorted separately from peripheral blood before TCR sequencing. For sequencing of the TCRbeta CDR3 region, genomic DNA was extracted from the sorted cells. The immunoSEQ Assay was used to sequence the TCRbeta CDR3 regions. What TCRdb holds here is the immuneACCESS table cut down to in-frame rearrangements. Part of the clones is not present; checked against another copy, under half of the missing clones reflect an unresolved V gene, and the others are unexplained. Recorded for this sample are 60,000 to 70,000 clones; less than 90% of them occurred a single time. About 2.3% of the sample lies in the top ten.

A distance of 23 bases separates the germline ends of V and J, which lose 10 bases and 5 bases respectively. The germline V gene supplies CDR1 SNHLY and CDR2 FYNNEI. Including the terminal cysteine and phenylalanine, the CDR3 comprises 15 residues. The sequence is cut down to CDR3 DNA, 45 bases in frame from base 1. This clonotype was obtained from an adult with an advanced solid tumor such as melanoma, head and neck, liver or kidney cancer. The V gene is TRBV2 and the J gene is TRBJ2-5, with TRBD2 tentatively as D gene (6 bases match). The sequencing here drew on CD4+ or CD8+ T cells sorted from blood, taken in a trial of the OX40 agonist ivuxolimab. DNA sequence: TGTGCCACCGGAGGGGCGGGGATTTCCGGGGAGACCCAGTACTTC. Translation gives CATGGAGISGETQYF.